This TCR beta chain was sequenced during a study of CD8 T cells in Susac syndrome (dated by TCRdb to 2018 to 2020). Background for the entire study: Repertoire sequencing was used to test whether CD8+ T cell activation and differentiation in Susac syndrome was antigen driven. CD8+ T cell repertoire clonality was compared between over 9 healthy donors, approximately 14 Susac syndrome patients and approximately 16 multiple sclerosis patients.

RNA was extracted using the RNeasy kit, and roughly 0.5 to 1 microgram was reverse transcribed with random hexamers. The immunoSEQ multiplex PCR assay, covering 54 Vbeta and 13 Jbeta segments, was used to amplify TCR beta CDR3 regions. Bias from PCR amplification was corrected by using a synthetic template baseline for primer optimization and for computational correction. From the authors' description of their analysis: Reads were annotated to V, D and J genes per IMGT and analyzed with immunoSEQ Analyzer, keeping only productive sequences. To calculate clonality, Shannon entropy was normalized by log2 of the number of productive unique sequences and then subtracted from one. For each patient and control, public and private clones were evaluated within the 100 most prevalent clones. Susac-specific clones were defined as absent from healthy and MS cohorts, 800 to 1,200 published viral clones and other ImmuneACCESS disease sequences. TCRdb took the public reads, trimmed them with fastp at Q25, ran MiXCR for clone calling and kept in-frame beta chains. Here each entry gathers all rows of one CDR3 protein and keeps the most common genes and DNA. These V and J calls are TCRdb output, not the study's own analysis. This sample holds some 80,000 distinct CDR3 sequences; 94% were observed only once. The ten largest account for around 0.25% of the sample.

High-throughput TCR beta sequencing profiled peripheral blood CD8+ and CD4+ T cells from healthy donors, Susac syndrome patients and multiple sclerosis patients. Healthy donors were age- and sex-matched controls. CD8+ TEMRA cells were enriched by FACS, while bulk CD8+ and CD4+ T cells were purified by magnetic negative isolation. Blood was collected in EDTA tubes and processed within 24 hours, with PBMCs isolated through density gradient centrifugation. PBMCs intended for TCR sequencing were cryopreserved in liquid nitrogen and were subsequently thawed in a 37 degrees C water bath. The sorted or isolated CD4+, CD8+ and CD8+ TEMRA cells had a purity of 90% or higher. Sequences SQVTM (CDR1) and ANQGSEA (CDR2) are obtained from the germline V gene. The CDR3, from cysteine to phenylalanine, totals 13 residues. The sequence is cut down to CDR3 DNA, 39 bases in frame from base 1. Worth noting for this clonotype: Its antigen is still unknown. The junction departs from the called germline gene at one end, perhaps through a read error.

Paper-wide results and their limitations: The number of individuals in the TCR sequencing and HLA analysis was recognized as being relatively small.

The receptor was isolated from a human donor in good health. The material sequenced was CD8+ T cells from PBMCs. The sequence joins TRBV29-1 to TRBJ2-5, with TRBD1 as a weak D call on 6 bases. This receptor has the CDR3 CSVTGTYQGTQYF. The nucleotides read TGCAGCGTTACCGGGACATACCAAGGGACCCAGTACTTC.